A single sample gave rise to the 24 T cell receptor beta chains below, sequenced in a study of T-cell reconstitution after alpha-beta-depleted transplantation in children. Unique molecular identifiers were incorporated during preparation of the TCRbeta library. Using its own MiXCR run on the PCR reads, TCRdb lists one record per CDR3 protein. The table shows around 500,000 distinct CDR3 sequences, with roughly 23% occurring only once. Specimen: PBMCs, mostly from graft donor cells, collected 360 days after TCRalphabeta/CD19-depleted stem cell transplant. The receptors were sampled from a boy under three years old who had a stem cell transplant for acute myeloid leukemia, so the T cells may come from the graft donor.

This chain connects TRBV6-1 to TRBJ1-1, with 8 bases that match TRBD1. In germline, CDR1 is MNHNS, CDR2 SASEGT. V gave up 6 bases and J gave up 5 bases; unmatched junction bases: 11. CDR3 length equals 15 residues. The CDR3 DNA follows: TGTGCCAGCAGAAGCTTCGGACAGGGAAGAACTGAAGCTTTCTTT. Amino acids: CASRSFGQGRTEAFF.

This clonotype was detected many times. The CDR3 bases are TGTGCCAGCAGGAAGGGATCTAGACAAGACTACAATGAGCAGTTCTTC. Amino acid sequence: CASRKGSRQDYNEQFF. The chain couples TRBV7-2 to TRBJ2-1; D is ambiguous. CDR1 is SGHTA, CDR2 FQGNSA, per germline. Trimming left V 6 bases short and J 3 bases short, with 18 bases between. The CDR3 sequence is 16 residues long.

This clonotype showed up many times. The rearrangement links TRBV29-1 to TRBJ2-7, with 9 bases matching TRBD2. V shed 4 bases, J shed 0 bases, and the junction held 10 bases outside the gene matches. Germline CDR1 and CDR2: SQVTM and ANQGSEA. The length of the CDR3 is 16 residues. CDR3 sequence: CSVGLAGIPSSYEQYF. The CDR3 bases are TGCAGCGTTGGTCTAGCGGGGATCCCCTCCTCCTACGAGCAGTACTTC.

The sample holds many counts of this clonotype. The chain carries TRBV18 and TRBJ2-1; 11 bases agree with TRBD2. From germline, CDR1 is KGHSH and CDR2 LQKENI. This CDR3 spans 18 amino acids. The V and J ends lost 1 base and 4 bases, in that order; junction bases with no gene match: 9. In DNA, the CDR3 is TGTGCCAGCTCACCACAGCGACTAGCGGGGCTACTATACAATGAGCAGTTCTTC. This encodes CASSPQRLAGLLYNEQFF.

This clonotype has a handful of counts. The chain combines TRBV20-1 with TRBJ1-2, with D tentatively TRBD1 (5 bases). V was shortened by 4 bases and J by 8 bases, with 17 bases between the two germline ends. Germline lookup yields CDR1 DFQATT and CDR2 SNEGSKA (reference sequence). The CDR3 has 13 amino acids. CDR3 nucleotide sequence: TGCAGTGCTAATAGGGACGGACTCGGCGGCTACACCTTC. Translated: CSANRDGLGGYTF.

This clonotype was seen more than once but under ten times. The genes are TRBV7-9 and TRBJ1-2; D remains unclear. The CDR3 sequence is 14 residues long. Trimming left V 3 bases short and J 5 bases short, with 13 bases between. CDR1 and CDR2 (germline): SEHNR, FQNEAQ (reference sequence). The CDR3 sequence is CASSLAAGRYGYTF. Written as DNA, the CDR3 is TGTGCCAGCAGCTTGGCGGCTGGCCGATATGGCTACACCTTC. The full variable domain, its missing parts supplied by reference TRBV7-9 and TRBJ1-2, is DTGVSQNPRHKITKRGQNVTFRCDPISEHNRLYWYRQTLGQGPEFLTYFQNEAQLEKSRLLSDRFSAERPKGSFSTLEIQRTEQGDSAMYLCASSLAAGRYGYTFGSGTRLTVV.

This clonotype was observed many times. The rearrangement uses TRBV12-3 or TRBV12-4 and TRBJ2-7; 7 bases line up with TRBD1. CDR3 size: 15 residues. Trimming at V came to 7 bases and at J to 0 bases, leaving 9 bases not matched to a gene. The CDR3 nucleotides are TGTGCCAGCACCACGGACAGGAGGAGCTCCTACGAGCAGTACTTC. Amino acid sequence: CASTTDRRSSYEQYF.

This clonotype turned up a few times. The chain recombines TRBV20-1 with TRBJ2-7; 8 bases map to TRBD1. This CDR3 has 15 amino acids. The junction had 7 bases not matched to a gene; V was cut back by 2 bases and J by 1 base. Per germline, CDR1 DFQATT and CDR2 SNEGSKA (reference sequence). This CDR3 is CSARPGQGASYEQYV. In nucleotides, the CDR3 is TGCAGTGCTAGACCCGGACAGGGTGCATCCTACGAGCAGTACGTC.

The chain joins TRBV20-1 to TRBJ1-5; no definite D call. CDR1 and CDR2 (germline): DFQATT, SNEGSKA (reference sequence). Trimming stripped 6 bases from V and 4 bases from J, with 13 bases between. This CDR3 has 13 residues. The CDR3, as DNA: TGCAGTGCAACGGGCCAGCTTAATCAGCCCCAGCATTTT. Translation: CSATGQLNQPQHF.

In this sample, this clonotype turned up a few times. The chain joins TRBV10-3 to TRBJ2-3, with D possibly being TRBD1 (6 bases). Trimming stripped 8 bases from V and 0 bases from J, with 15 bases between. Per germline, CDR1 ENHRY and CDR2 SYGVKD. The CDR3 covers 15 residues. The DNA for the CDR3 is TGTGCCATCGAAGGACAGTCCTCTAGCACAGATACGCAGTATTTT. It encodes CAIEGQSSSTDTQYF.

This clonotype appeared many times. This rearrangement joins TRBV29-1 to TRBJ2-7; a possible D gene is TRBD2 (6 bases). Germline V gene sequence: CDR1 SQVTM, CDR2 ANQGSEA. The CDR3 sequence is 12 residues long. With 1 base removed from V and 3 bases from J, the gap between germline ends came to 7 bases. The DNA for the CDR3 is TGCAGCGTTGAAGGACTAGGCTACGAGCAGTACTTC. Amino acids: CSVEGLGYEQYF.

This clonotype was picked up a small number of times. The chain employs TRBV20-1 and TRBJ1-5; D remains ambiguous. The V end lost 4 bases, the J end lost 2 bases, and 12 bases lay between the germline ends. This CDR3 comprises 14 residues. CDR1 and CDR2 (germline): DFQATT, SNEGSKA (reference sequence). The CDR3 nucleotides are TGCAGTGCTAAGACCCACGATGGCAATCAGCCCCAGCATTTT. Translating it yields CSAKTHDGNQPQHF.

The chain recombines TRBV7-2 with TRBJ2-7; D uncertain. V was clipped by 1 base and J by 0 bases, with 7 bases between them. Per the germline V gene, CDR1 is SGHTA and CDR2 is FQGNSA. This CDR3 is built from 14 residues. CDR3 DNA: TGTGCCAGCAGCTTAGTTCTAAACTCCTACGAGCAGTACTTC. Amino acid sequence: CASSLVLNSYEQYF. The full variable domain, rest sourced from reference TRBV7-2 and TRBJ2-7, is GAGVSQSPSNKVTEKGKDVELRCDPISGHTALYWYRQSLGQGLEFLIYFQGNSAPDKSGLPSDRFSAERTGGSVSTLTIQRTQQEDSAVYLCASSLVLNSYEQYFGPGTRLTVT.

Only a few counts were recorded for this clonotype. The chain joins TRBV18 to TRBJ2-7; TRBD1 might be the D (5 bases). The germline V gene encodes CDR1 KGHSH and CDR2 LQKENI. With 3 bases removed from V and 0 bases from J, the gap between germline ends came to 12 bases. The CDR3 sequence is 15 residues long. The CDR3 is CASSPQGASSYEQYV. CDR3 bases: TGTGCCAGCTCACCTCAGGGCGCTAGCTCCTACGAGCAGTACGTC.

The chain uses TRBV28 and TRBJ1-5; 10 nucleotides match TRBD1. The CDR3 has 13 amino acids. Germline V gene sequence: CDR1 MDHEN, CDR2 SYDVKM. With V trimmed by 6 bases and J by 6 bases, 2 bases remained unmatched. The DNA of the CDR3 is TGTGCCAGCAGGAGACAGGGGGCTCAGCCCCAGCATTTT. Encoded protein: CASRRQGAQPQHF.

This clonotype was seen many times. The V call is TRBV15, the J call TRBJ1-1; unclear D gene. The CDR3 is 13 amino acids. V gave up 3 bases and J gave up 0 bases, with 5 bases separating them. The germline gives CDR1 LNHNV, CDR2 YYDKDF (reference sequence). The CDR3 nucleotides are TGTGCCACCAGCAGGGGGTTGAACACTGAAGCTTTCTTT. This codes for CATSRGLNTEAFF.

About this clonotype: This sequence may be a read error, since a much larger clone differs from it by one base. The chain uses TRBV12-3 or TRBV12-4 and TRBJ2-5; possible D gene TRBD2, 5 bases. The CDR3 covers 14 residues. Trimming cost V 3 bases and J 2 bases, with 10 bases left between them. CDR3 sequence reads: CASSLRGWQETQYF. Here the CDR3 DNA reads TGTGCCAGCAGTTTGCGAGGGTGGCAAGAGACCCAGTACTTC.

This chain uses TRBV20-1 with TRBJ2-3; D ambiguous. Trimming removed 2 bases at V and 6 bases at J, with 6 bases between. The CDR3 is 11 residues long. Germline CDR1 and CDR2: DFQATT and SNEGSKA (reference sequence). CDR3 DNA: TGCAGTGCTAGAAGACGGGATACGCAGTATTTT. It translates to CSARRRDTQYF.

This chain connects TRBV10-3 to TRBJ2-2; TRBD2 agrees at 8 bases. This CDR3 contains 16 residues. Germline CDR1 and CDR2: ENHRY and SYGVKD. V lost 2 bases and J lost 1; bases outside the gene matches: 3. In DNA, the CDR3 is TGTGCCATCAGTGAGGACGCGGGGGGGAACACCGGGGAGCTGTTTTTT. Translating gives CAISEDAGGNTGELFF.

CDR3 sequence: CASSRLPGLVDNEQFF. CDR3 coding DNA: TGTGCCAGCAGCCGACTTCCGGGACTAGTAGACAATGAGCAGTTCTTC. This sequence joins TRBV7-9 and TRBJ2-1, with TRBD2 matching 8 bases. Trimming took 5 bases from V and 5 from J; bases not matched to a gene: 11. The CDR3 sequence is 16 residues long. Looked up from germline, CDR1 is SEHNR and CDR2 is FQNEAQ (reference sequence).

This chain connects TRBV6-1 to TRBJ2-3, with 9 bases matching TRBD2. CDR1 and CDR2 from the germline V gene are MNHNS and SASEGT. The CDR3 is 15 residues long. The junction had 12 bases not matched to a gene; V was cut back by 9 bases and J by 5 bases. The DNA of the CDR3 is TGTGCCAGTCATACAAAGCGGGGGGCCCGAGATACGCAGTATTTT. Protein sequence: CASHTKRGARDTQYF.

The gene calls are TRBV9 and TRBJ2-1; 9 positions agree with TRBD2. With V trimmed by 3 bases and J by 4 bases, 2 bases remained unmatched. Germline-derived CDR1 and CDR2 are SGDLS and YYNGEE. This CDR3 contains 14 residues. CDR3: CASSATSGYNEQFF. The CDR3, as DNA: TGTGCCAGCAGCGCGACTAGCGGATACAATGAGCAGTTCTTC.

This clonotype was seen repeatedly, ten times or more. The chain couples TRBV20-1 to TRBJ2-1; D might be TRBD2 (5 bases). The CDR3 consists of 13 residues. V was shortened by 0 bases and J by 10 bases, with 13 bases between the two germline ends. The germline gives CDR1 DFQATT, CDR2 SNEGSKA (reference sequence). The CDR3 sequence: CSARDSRSGEQFF. CDR3 coding DNA: TGCAGTGCTAGAGATTCTCGGTCGGGAGAGCAGTTCTTC.

This clonotype was detected a few times. The chain has TRBV5-1 and TRBJ2-3; TRBD2 agrees at 11 bases. Germline assignment: CDR1 SGHRS and CDR2 YFSETQ. The CDR3 extends over 17 amino acids. Unmatched junction bases numbered 9, after V lost 4 bases and J lost 2 bases. This chain's CDR3 is CASSPQGLAVSTDTQYF. Written as DNA, the CDR3 is TGCGCCAGCAGCCCCCAGGGACTAGCGGTTTCCACAGATACGCAGTATTTT.